These 17 T cell receptor beta chains originate from one sample sequenced in a study of blood T cell repertoires in COVID-19. Here immunoSEQ multiplex PCR was the method, and the copy in TCRdb shows in-frame clones only, minus some. The sample lists 200,000 to 250,000 clones, 83% seen once, with around 7% in the top ten. Sequencing input: peripheral blood. The origin of the receptors is a woman between 45 and 65 years old with acute or convalescent COVID-19.

The chain joins TRBV7-2 to TRBJ1-1, with D perhaps TRBD1 (6 bases). This CDR3 comprises 15 residues. Germline CDR1 SGHTA, CDR2 FQGNSA. The V end was cut by 1 base, the J end by 0 bases, with 9 bases between. The CDR3 DNA is TGTGCCAGCAGCTTAGAGGACAGTCTGAACACTGAAGCTTTCTTT. This sequence encodes CASSLEDSLNTEAFF.

The chain joins TRBV5-1 to TRBJ2-2; 9 bases line up with TRBD1. CDR3 length equals 15 residues. Trimming at V came to 5 bases and at J to 3 bases, leaving 5 bases not matched to a gene. Per germline, CDR1 SGHRS and CDR2 YFSETQ. CDR3 sequence: CASRQGARDTGELFF. The CDR3 DNA is TGCGCCAGCAGACAGGGGGCGCGGGACACCGGGGAGCTGTTTTTT.

The rearrangement joins TRBV11-2 to TRBJ2-7, with 10 positions matching TRBD1. The junction had 8 bases not matched to a gene; V was cut back by 3 bases and J by 6 bases. The germline CDR1 and CDR2 sequences are SGHAT and FQNNGV. CDR3 size: 15 residues. The CDR3 loop is CASSLGVDRGIEQYF. Written as DNA, the CDR3 is TGTGCCAGCAGCTTGGGTGTGGACAGGGGGATCGAGCAGTACTTC.

This chain joins TRBV19 and TRBJ1-2, with D tentatively TRBD1 (6 bases). The germline V gene has CDR1 LNHDA and CDR2 SQIVND (reference sequence). The CDR3 contains 16 residues. The V end lost 5 bases, the J end lost 3 bases, and 19 bases lay between the germline ends. The CDR3 reads CASSARGADGYYGYTF. The CDR3 DNA reads as TGTGCCAGTAGTGCGCGGGGGGCAGACGGATACTATGGCTACACCTTC.

As for this clone: Within the sample, other DNA sequences also encode this same CDR3. The chain combines TRBV19 with TRBJ2-7; TRBD1 agrees at 8 bases. From germline, CDR1 is LNHDA and CDR2 SQIVND (reference sequence). The junction had 3 bases not matched to a gene; V was cut back by 5 bases and J by 3 bases. The CDR3 runs 13 residues. As DNA, the CDR3 is TGTGCCAGTAGTGAGGACAGGGACTACGAGCAGTACTTC. This gives the protein CASSEDRDYEQYF.

This sequence joins TRBV19 and TRBJ2-1, with a possible D match to TRBD1 (6 bases). Germline-derived CDR1 and CDR2 are LNHDA and SQIVND (reference sequence). This CDR3 contains 17 residues. Trimming cost V 3 bases and J 1 base, with 16 bases left between them. This CDR3 reads CASSIGTLRRSYNEQFF. The CDR3 nucleotides read TGTGCCAGTAGTATTGGGACACTGAGACGGTCCTACAATGAGCAGTTCTTC.

The chain joins TRBV5-1 to TRBJ1-3; possible D gene TRBD1, 5 bases. Trimming cost V 0 bases and J 11 bases, with 21 bases left between them. Per the germline V gene, CDR1 is SGHRS and CDR2 is YFSETQ. This CDR3 comprises 16 residues. This CDR3 reads CASSLASSTLAGPIYF. As DNA, the CDR3 is TGCGCCAGCAGCTTGGCCAGCAGTACCTTAGCGGGGCCCATATATTTT.

The chain recombines TRBV6-5 with TRBJ2-2; 11 bases are shared with TRBD2. The CDR3 totals 14 residues. The V gene's germline CDR1 is MNHEY and CDR2 SVGAGI. V lost 8 bases, J lost 7 bases, and 6 bases stayed unmatched. The CDR3: CASLLAGGVGELFF. Here the CDR3 DNA reads TGTGCCAGCTTGCTAGCGGGAGGTGTCGGGGAGCTGTTTTTT.

This clone was detected once. This chain links TRBV7-2 with TRBJ1-3; weak D call: TRBD1 (5 bases). This CDR3 is built from 15 residues. V was shortened by 2 bases and J by 4 bases, with 12 bases between the two germline ends. Germline loops: CDR1 SGHTA, CDR2 FQGNSA. CDR3 DNA sequence: TGTGCCAGCAGCTTATGGGGCGTTAGCGGAAACACCATATATTTT. It specifies CASSLWGVSGNTIYF.

This clone was seen once. This sequence joins TRBV18 and TRBJ2-2, with TRBD1 matching over 8 bases. The junction had 7 bases not matched to a gene; V was cut back by 2 bases and J by 5 bases. The CDR3 runs 16 residues. The germline V gene encodes CDR1 KGHSH and CDR2 LQKENI. The CDR3 nucleotides read TGTGCCAGCTCACCAAGGCAGGGGGCGAGGACCGGGGAGCTGTTTTTT. Encoded protein: CASSPRQGARTGELFF.

In its sample, this clone was seen a few times. The chain combines TRBV3-1 (or the pseudogene TRBV3-2) with TRBJ1-1; 12 nucleotides agree with TRBD1. J gave up 2 bases and V 3 bases, and 10 bases lay outside the gene matches. In germline, CDR1 is LGHDT, CDR2 YNNKEL (reference sequence). The CDR3 is 18 amino acids. As DNA, the CDR3 is TGTGCCAGCAGCCAGGCCGGGACAGGGGGCTTCCTTAACACTGAAGCTTTCTTT. Protein: CASSQAGTGGFLNTEAFF.

A word on this clone: Since a much larger clone is just one base distant, this may be a read error. The genes are TRBV5-1 and TRBJ2-2; TRBD2 is a possible D gene (5 bases). The CDR3 has 19 amino acids. Per germline, CDR1 SGHRS and CDR2 YFSETQ. The CDR3 reads CVSSFWRPRTLPSAGELFF. CDR3 nucleotides: TGCGTCAGCAGCTTCTGGAGGCCGAGGACCTTACCGAGTGCCGGGGAGCTGTTTTTT.

The V call is TRBV6-5, the J call TRBJ2-7; 11 positions match TRBD1. The CDR3 spans 15 residues. The J segment lost 7 bases and the V segment lost 7 bases, leaving 12 bases of the junction unmatched. Per germline, CDR1 MNHEY and CDR2 SVGAGI. The chain's CDR3 is CASNNGGQGVGEQYF. In DNA form, the CDR3 reads TGTGCCAGCAATAACGGGGGACAGGGGGTGGGAGAGCAGTACTTC.

The chain joins TRBV4-1 to TRBJ1-5; 8 bases line up with TRBD1. The CDR3 length is 14 residues. Germline lookup yields CDR1 MGHRA and CDR2 YSYEKL. The V gene end was trimmed by 0 bases and the J gene end by 5 bases; junction bases not matched to a gene: 0. The CDR3 spells CASSQDRGHQPQHF. The CDR3 bases are TGCGCCAGCAGCCAAGACAGGGGGCATCAGCCCCAGCATTTT.

V and J are TRBV24-1 and TRBJ2-1, with D possibly TRBD2 on 6 matching bases. The germline V gene encodes CDR1 KGHDR and CDR2 SFDVKD. This CDR3 comprises 15 residues. V lost 0 bases and J lost 7, with 12 bases in between. This chain's CDR3 is CATSDLAGSENEQFF. CDR3 bases: TGTGCCACCAGTGATTTGGCCGGGAGTGAGAATGAGCAGTTCTTC.

Turning to this clone: A much larger clone differs from this one at a single base, so this may be a read error. This chain links TRBV30 with TRBJ1-6; 7 bases match TRBD1. Germline V lookup: CDR1 GTSNPN, CDR2 SVGIG (reference sequence). V gave up 1 base and J gave up 5 bases; unmatched junction bases: 2. The CDR3 is 14 amino acids. CDR3 in DNA: TGTGCCTGGAGTGGGGGACAGAATAATTCACCCCTCCACTTT. Translating it yields CAWSGGQNNSPLHF.

The chain has TRBV6-5 and TRBJ1-2; no clear D. The CDR3 is 14 residues long. Germline V gene lookup returns CDR1 MNHEY and CDR2 SVGAGI. The V gene lost 2 bases and the J gene lost 8 bases, with 15 bases spanning the gap. The CDR3 DNA reads TGTGCCAGCAGTTACGACCGGAGCGCGGGAGGCTACACCTTC. Its translation: CASSYDRSAGGYTF.